Below, 19 T cell receptor beta chains from the same sample are listed, as sequenced in a study of T cells in Graves' hyperthyroidism and ophthalmopathy. Amplified TCR beta CDR3 regions came from RNA transcripts. HTBI primers drove first-round RT-PCR of the TCR CDR3. Each CDR3 protein gets one entry after TCRdb re-called the multiplex PCR reads with MiXCR. The table lists 640,000 or so distinct CDR3 sequences, over 12% of them singletons. Sequenced material: blood. These receptors all stem from a woman younger than 35 with Graves' ophthalmopathy.

This clonotype was counted at least ten times. The chain links TRBV27 to TRBJ2-7; D not resolved. The CDR3 totals 15 residues. Germline CDR1 is MNHEY and CDR2 is SMNVEV (reference sequence). Trimming removed 3 bases at V and 0 bases at J, with 12 bases between. The CDR3: CASSFSAGRSYEQYF. The CDR3 region has the DNA TGTGCCAGCAGTTTCTCGGCAGGCCGCTCCTACGAGCAGTACTTC.

This clonotype was picked up many times. The chain links TRBV28 to TRBJ2-3; no clear D. Looked up from germline, CDR1 is MDHEN and CDR2 is SYDVKM. Deletions cut 8 bases from V and 6 bases from J, with 9 bases between. The CDR3 totals 11 residues. In DNA form, the CDR3 reads TGTGCCAGCCCCTCGAGGGATACGCAGTATTTT. This translates into CASPSRDTQYF.

This clonotype was detected many times. This chain joins TRBV20-1 and TRBJ2-7; D not certain. V dropped 3 bases and J dropped 4 bases, with 4 bases sitting between them. Germline values: CDR1 DFQATT, CDR2 SNEGSKA (reference sequence). This CDR3 spans 10 amino acids. DNA of the CDR3: TGCAGTGCTAGTGGATACGAGCAGTACTTC. Amino acid sequence: CSASGYEQYF.

This clonotype was detected only a few times. This sequence joins TRBV24-1 and TRBJ1-1; no clear D. With 6 bases removed from V and 1 base from J, the gap between germline ends came to 8 bases. Germline assignment: CDR1 KGHDR and CDR2 SFDVKD. The CDR3 runs 13 residues. The CDR3 DNA sequence: TGTGCCACCAGTATCGGGAGGAACACTGAAGCTTTCTTT. This sequence encodes CATSIGRNTEAFF.

This clonotype was recorded at least ten times. This chain connects TRBV11-3 to TRBJ2-1; D is undetermined. The V gene lost 6 bases and the J gene lost 0 bases, with 9 bases spanning the gap. The CDR3 spans 14 residues. In germline, CDR1 is SGHNT, CDR2 YENEEA. This chain's CDR3 is CASRSESSYNEQFF. For the CDR3, the DNA is TGTGCCAGCAGATCAGAGAGCTCCTACAATGAGCAGTTCTTC.

This clonotype was recorded at least ten times. V gene TRBV6-1 combines with J gene TRBJ2-5, with 8 bases identical to TRBD1. Trimming took 4 bases from V and 9 from J; bases not matched to a gene: 10. The germline CDR1 and CDR2 sequences are MNHNS and SASEGT. This CDR3 has 14 amino acids. The chain's CDR3 is CASSVGQGDGAQYF. CDR3 nucleotide sequence: TGTGCCAGCAGTGTTGGACAGGGAGACGGGGCCCAGTACTTC.

Of note for this clonotype: At one end, the junction sequence differs from germline, possibly due to a read error. Here the CDR3 reads CASSQDRGQGFRYEQLF. The DNA of the CDR3 is TGTGCCAGCAGCCAAGATCGGGGACAGGGCTTTAGGTATGAGCAGCTCTTC. The chain has TRBV14 and TRBJ2-1; 9 nucleotides match TRBD1. CDR3 length equals 17 residues. Germline assignment: CDR1 SGHDN and CDR2 FVKESK. The variable domain in full, with the rest retrieved from reference TRBV14 and TRBJ2-1, is EAGVTQFPSHSVIEKGQTVTLRCDPISGHDNLYWYRRVMGKEIKFLLHFVKESKQDESGMPNNRFLAERTGGTYSTLKVQPAELEDSGVYFCASSQDRGQGFRYEQLFGPGTRLTVL.

The rearrangement links TRBV6-5 to TRBJ1-1; 10 nucleotides agree with TRBD1. The J segment lost 4 bases and the V segment lost 2 bases, leaving 13 bases of the junction unmatched. The germline CDR1 and CDR2 sequences are MNHEY and SVGAGI. The CDR3 length is 18 residues. The CDR3 sequence: CASSYPRLIGQGGTEAFF. CDR3 DNA: TGTGCCAGCAGTTACCCTCGATTAATAGGACAGGGGGGCACTGAAGCTTTCTTT.

This clonotype was observed at least ten times. The chain joins TRBV12-5 to TRBJ1-1; D ambiguous. From germline, CDR1 is LGHNT and CDR2 FRNRAP. CDR3 length: 11 amino acids. V gave up 0 bases and J gave up 8 bases, with 4 bases separating them. The CDR3 region has the DNA TGTGCTAGTGGTTTGGTTTCGGAAGCTTTCTTT. Protein sequence: CASGLVSEAFF.

This clonotype was found many times. At one end the junction does not follow the germline gene, possibly because of a read error. The chain has TRBV7-7 and TRBJ2-3; TRBD1 agrees at 12 bases. Germline V gives CDR1 SSHAT, CDR2 FNYEAQ (reference sequence). CDR3 length: 16 residues. The CDR3 DNA reads as TGTGCTAGCAGCTTAGGGACAGGGGGCCAGACAGATACGCAGTATTTT. This encodes CASSLGTGGQTDTQYF.

The V and J genes are TRBV6-1 and TRBJ2-5; D not certain. Per the germline V gene, CDR1 is MNHNS and CDR2 is SASEGT. The CDR3 is 14 amino acids. V lost 3 bases, J lost 5 bases, and 13 bases lay in between. The CDR3 reads CASSDSAPRETQYF. DNA for the CDR3: TGTGCCAGCAGTGACTCAGCCCCTCGGGAGACCCAGTACTTC.

The sample holds many counts of this clonotype. The rearrangement uses TRBV11-3 and TRBJ2-3, with D perhaps TRBD1 (6 bases). V was pared by 5 bases and J by 5 bases, with 14 bases between. This CDR3 comprises 14 residues. Germline values: CDR1 SGHNT, CDR2 YENEEA. The chain's CDR3 is CASSRYTGKDTQYF. The CDR3 DNA follows: TGTGCCAGCAGCCGATACACAGGGAAAGATACGCAGTATTTT.

The rearrangement uses TRBV19 and TRBJ2-2, with D unclear. The V gene lost 7 bases and the J gene lost 2 bases, with 8 bases spanning the gap. CDR3 length equals 13 residues. The germline V gene encodes CDR1 LNHDA and CDR2 SQIVND (reference sequence). The CDR3: CASKAANTGELFF. The CDR3 DNA reads TGTGCCAGTAAGGCAGCTAACACCGGGGAGCTGTTTTTT.

The genes are TRBV10-3 and TRBJ2-4; possibly TRBD1 for D (6 bases). The ends were cut back, 5 bases at V and 0 bases at J, with 14 bases in the middle. The CDR3 spans 16 residues. The germline V gene has CDR1 ENHRY and CDR2 SYGVKD. CDR3 residues: CAISPGQTLAKNIQYF. Here the CDR3 DNA reads TGTGCCATCAGTCCTGGACAGACACTAGCCAAAAACATTCAGTACTTC.

This clonotype was detected many times. The V gene is TRBV6-5, the J gene TRBJ2-7; D is unresolved. Germline loops: CDR1 MNHEY, CDR2 SVGAGI. The CDR3 is 13 amino acids. V lost 2 bases and J lost 2, with 7 bases in between. Written as DNA, the CDR3 is TGTGCCAGCAGTTACCGAGTTACCTACGAGCAGTACTTC. Its protein product is CASSYRVTYEQYF.

This clonotype was picked up many times. The rearrangement uses TRBV7-3 and TRBJ2-5; D is uncertain. CDR3 size: 13 residues. Germline lookup yields CDR1 SGHTA and CDR2 FQGTGA. V was cut by 4 bases and J by 4 bases, with 10 bases left in between. The CDR3 DNA reads TGTGCCAGCAGCTATGACGAAGGAGAGACCCAGTACTTC. This translates into CASSYDEGETQYF.

Regarding this clonotype: A much bigger clone sits one base away, suggesting this may be a read error. The CDR3 loop is CASSPTELADNSPLHF. CDR3 nucleotide sequence: TGCGCCAGCAGCCCGACAGAATTGGCCGATAATTCACCCCTCCACTTT. The rearrangement joins TRBV5-1 to TRBJ1-6; TRBD1 might be the D (5 bases). CDR3 length: 16 residues. In germline, CDR1 is SGHRS, CDR2 YFSETQ. V was shortened by 4 bases and J by 5 bases, with 16 bases between the two germline ends. Drawing the rest from reference TRBV5-1 and TRBJ1-6, the complete variable domain is KAGVTQTPRYLIKTRGQQVTLSCSPISGHRSVSWYQQTPGQGLQFLFEYFSETQRNKGNFPGRFSGRQFSNSRSEMNVSTLELGDSALYLCASSPTELADNSPLHFGNGTRLTVT.

Concerning this clonotype: This may stem from a read error, because a much larger clone lies one nucleotide away. The V gene is TRBV27, the J gene TRBJ2-1; 11 bases match TRBD2. The assigned J gene may be wrong: the sequence end matches TRBJ2-7 better. CDR1 MNHEY and CDR2 SMNVEV come from the germline V gene (reference sequence). The CDR3 is 15 residues long. The DNA of the CDR3 is TGTGCCAGCAGTTTTGGGACTAGCGGATACAATGAGCAGTACTTC. Translation: CASSFGTSGYNEQYF.

In its sample, this clonotype was seen many times. The genes are TRBV12-3 or TRBV12-4 and TRBJ2-6; 7 bases agree with TRBD1. The CDR3 has 15 residues. With 6 bases clipped from V and 2 bases from J, the junction kept 4 bases outside the gene matches. The CDR3 DNA reads TGTGCCAGCAGCCAAGACAGGGCTGGGGCCAACGTCCTGACTTTC. Translation gives CASSQDRAGANVLTF.